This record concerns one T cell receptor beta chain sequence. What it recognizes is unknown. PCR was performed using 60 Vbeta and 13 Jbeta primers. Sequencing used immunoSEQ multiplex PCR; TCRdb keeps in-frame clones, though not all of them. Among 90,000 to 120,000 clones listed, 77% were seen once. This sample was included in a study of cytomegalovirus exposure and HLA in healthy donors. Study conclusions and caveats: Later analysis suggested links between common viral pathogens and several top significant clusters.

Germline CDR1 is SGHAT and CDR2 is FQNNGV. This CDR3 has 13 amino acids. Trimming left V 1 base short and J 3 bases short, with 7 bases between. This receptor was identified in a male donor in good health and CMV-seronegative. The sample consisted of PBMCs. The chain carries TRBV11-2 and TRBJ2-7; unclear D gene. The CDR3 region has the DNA TGTGCCAGCAGCTTAGGAGGCTTCTACGAGCAGTACTTC. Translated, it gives CASSLGGFYEQYF.